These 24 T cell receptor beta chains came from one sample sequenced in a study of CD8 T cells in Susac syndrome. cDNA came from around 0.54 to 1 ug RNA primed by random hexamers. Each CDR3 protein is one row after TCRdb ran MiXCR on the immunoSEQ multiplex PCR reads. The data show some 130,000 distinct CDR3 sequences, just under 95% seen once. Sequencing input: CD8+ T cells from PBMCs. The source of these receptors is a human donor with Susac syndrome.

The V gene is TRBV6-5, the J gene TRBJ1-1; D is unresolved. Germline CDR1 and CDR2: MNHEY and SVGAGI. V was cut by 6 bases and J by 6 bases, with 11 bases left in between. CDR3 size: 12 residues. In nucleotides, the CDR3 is TGTGCCAGCAGCCCCCCGCGGGCTGAAGCTTTCTTT. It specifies CASSPPRAEAFF.

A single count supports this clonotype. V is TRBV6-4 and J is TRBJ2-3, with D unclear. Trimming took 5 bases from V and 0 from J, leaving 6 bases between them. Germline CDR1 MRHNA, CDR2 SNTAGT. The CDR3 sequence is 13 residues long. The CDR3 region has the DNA TGTGCCAGCAGTCAACTAAGCACAGATACGCAGTATTTT. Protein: CASSQLSTDTQYF.

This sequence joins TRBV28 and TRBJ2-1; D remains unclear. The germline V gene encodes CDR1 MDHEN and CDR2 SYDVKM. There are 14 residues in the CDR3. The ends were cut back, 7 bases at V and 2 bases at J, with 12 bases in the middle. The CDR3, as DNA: TGTGCCAGCACCCGGGCCTCTCCCTACAATGAGCAGTTCTTC. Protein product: CASTRASPYNEQFF. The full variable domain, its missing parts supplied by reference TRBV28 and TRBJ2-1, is DVKVTQSSRYLVKRTGEKVFLECVQDMDHENMFWYRQDPGLGLRLIYFSYDVKMKEKGDIPEGYSVSREKKERFSLILESASTNQTSMYLCASTRASPYNEQFFGPGTRLTVL.

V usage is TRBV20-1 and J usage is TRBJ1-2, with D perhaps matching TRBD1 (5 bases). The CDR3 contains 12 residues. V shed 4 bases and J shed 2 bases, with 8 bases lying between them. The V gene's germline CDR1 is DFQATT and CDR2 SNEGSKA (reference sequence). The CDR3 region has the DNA TGCAGTGCTACGGGACGGAACTATGGCTACACCTTC. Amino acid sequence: CSATGRNYGYTF.

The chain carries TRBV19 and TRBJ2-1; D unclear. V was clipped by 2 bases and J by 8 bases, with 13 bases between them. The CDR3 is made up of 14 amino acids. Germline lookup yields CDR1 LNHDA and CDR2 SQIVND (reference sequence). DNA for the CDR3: TGTGCCAGTAGTATATGGGCCCCTGGGTATGAGCAGTTCTTC. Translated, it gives CASSIWAPGYEQFF.

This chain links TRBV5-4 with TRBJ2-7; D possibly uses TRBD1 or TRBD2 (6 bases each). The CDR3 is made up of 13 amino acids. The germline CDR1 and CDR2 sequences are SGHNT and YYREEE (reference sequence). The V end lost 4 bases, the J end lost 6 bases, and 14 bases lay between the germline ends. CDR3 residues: CASSPPGEVEQYF. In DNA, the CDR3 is TGTGCCAGCAGCCCCCCAGGGGAGGTCGAGCAGTACTTC.

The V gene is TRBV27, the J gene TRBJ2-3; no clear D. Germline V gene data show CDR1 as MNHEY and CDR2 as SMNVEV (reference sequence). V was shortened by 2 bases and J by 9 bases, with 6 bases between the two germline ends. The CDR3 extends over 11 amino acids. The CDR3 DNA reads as TGTGCCAGCAGTTTAATGGGGACGCAGTATTTT. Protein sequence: CASSLMGTQYF.

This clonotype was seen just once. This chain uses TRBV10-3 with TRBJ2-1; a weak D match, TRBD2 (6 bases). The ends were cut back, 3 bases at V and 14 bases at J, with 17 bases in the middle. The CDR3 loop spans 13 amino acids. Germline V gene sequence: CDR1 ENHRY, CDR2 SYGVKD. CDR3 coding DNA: TGTGCCATCAGTGATGAGGTAGCGGAAGCCGAGTTCTTC. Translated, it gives CAISDEVAEAEFF.

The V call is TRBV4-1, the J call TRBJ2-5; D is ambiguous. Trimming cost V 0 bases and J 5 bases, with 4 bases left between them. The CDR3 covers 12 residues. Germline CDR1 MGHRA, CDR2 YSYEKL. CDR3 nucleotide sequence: TGCGCCAGCAGCCAAGAATGGGAGACCCAGTACTTC. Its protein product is CASSQEWETQYF.

The CDR3 DNA reads TGTGCCAGCAGTTCCTCCGGTGTCGAGCAGTACTTC. Its translation is CASSSSGVEQYF. The V and J genes are TRBV28 and TRBJ2-7; D not certain. Germline CDR1 reads MDHEN; CDR2 reads SYDVKM. The length of the CDR3 is 12 residues. V was pared by 4 bases and J by 6 bases, with 10 bases between. Filled out from reference TRBV28 and TRBJ2-7, the complete variable domain reads DVKVTQSSRYLVKRTGEKVFLECVQDMDHENMFWYRQDPGLGLRLIYFSYDVKMKEKGDIPEGYSVSREKKERFSLILESASTNQTSMYLCASSSSGVEQYFGPGTRLTVT.

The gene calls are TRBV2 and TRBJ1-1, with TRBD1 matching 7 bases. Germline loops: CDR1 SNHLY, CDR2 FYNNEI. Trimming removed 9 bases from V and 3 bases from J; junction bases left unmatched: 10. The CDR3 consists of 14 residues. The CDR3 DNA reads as TGTGCCAGATCGATCCAGGGGGGAGACACTGAAGCTTTCTTT. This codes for CARSIQGGDTEAFF. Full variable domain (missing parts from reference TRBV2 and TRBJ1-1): EPEVTQTPSHQVTQMGQEVILRCVPISNHLYFYWYRQILGQKVEFLVSFYNNEISEKSEIFDDQFSVERPDGSNFTLKIRSTKLEDSAMYFCARSIQGGDTEAFFGQGTRLTVV.

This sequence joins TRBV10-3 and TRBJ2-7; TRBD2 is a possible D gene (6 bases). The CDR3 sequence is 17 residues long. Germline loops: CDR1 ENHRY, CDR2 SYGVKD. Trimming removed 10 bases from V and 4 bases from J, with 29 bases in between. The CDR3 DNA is TGTGCCACCTACGGGGGAGCGGCCCCTAGGAAATCGTACGAGCAGTACTTC. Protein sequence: CATYGGAAPRKSYEQYF.

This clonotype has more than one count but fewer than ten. The CDR3 DNA reads as TGTGCCAGCAGCGCCGGGCCTCTCTACGAGCAGTACTTC. It codes for CASSAGPLYEQYF. The gene calls are TRBV9 and TRBJ2-7, with D uncertain. The CDR3 totals 13 residues. The V gene lost 3 bases and the J gene lost 3 bases, with 10 bases spanning the gap. CDR1 is SGDLS and CDR2 is YYNGEE in the germline V gene.

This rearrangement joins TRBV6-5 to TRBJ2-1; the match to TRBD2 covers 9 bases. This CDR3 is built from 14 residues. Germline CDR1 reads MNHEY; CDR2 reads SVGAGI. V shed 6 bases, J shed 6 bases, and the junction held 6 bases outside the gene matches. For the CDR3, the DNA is TGTGCCAGCAGCATGACTAGCGGACGCAATGAGCAGTTCTTC. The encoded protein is CASSMTSGRNEQFF.

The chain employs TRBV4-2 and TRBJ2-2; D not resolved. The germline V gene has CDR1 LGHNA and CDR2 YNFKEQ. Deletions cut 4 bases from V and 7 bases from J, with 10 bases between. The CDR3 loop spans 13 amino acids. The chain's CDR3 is CASSPRLGGELFF. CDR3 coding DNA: TGTGCCAGCAGCCCCCGATTAGGCGGGGAGCTGTTTTTT.

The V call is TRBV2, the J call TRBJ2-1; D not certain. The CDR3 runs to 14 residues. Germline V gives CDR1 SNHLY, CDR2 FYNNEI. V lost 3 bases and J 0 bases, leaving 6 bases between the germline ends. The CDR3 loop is CASSDWSSYNEQFF. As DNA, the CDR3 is TGTGCCAGCAGTGACTGGAGCTCCTACAATGAGCAGTTCTTC.

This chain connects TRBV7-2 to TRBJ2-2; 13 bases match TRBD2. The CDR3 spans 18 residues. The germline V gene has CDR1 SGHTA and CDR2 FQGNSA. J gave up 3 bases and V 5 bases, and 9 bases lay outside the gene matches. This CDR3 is CASSRGLAGVGYTGELFF. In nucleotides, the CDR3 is TGTGCCAGCAGCCGCGGACTAGCGGGAGTTGGGTACACCGGGGAGCTGTTTTTT.

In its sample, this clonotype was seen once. CDR3 region: CSARDLGLPSTDTQYF. CDR3 nucleotide sequence: TGCAGTGCTAGAGATCTTGGTCTACCGAGCACAGATACGCAGTATTTT. The rearrangement uses TRBV20-1 and TRBJ2-3; no clear D. V was trimmed by 0 bases and J by 0 bases, leaving 13 bases between them. This CDR3 contains 16 residues. Per the germline V gene, CDR1 is DFQATT and CDR2 is SNEGSKA (reference sequence).

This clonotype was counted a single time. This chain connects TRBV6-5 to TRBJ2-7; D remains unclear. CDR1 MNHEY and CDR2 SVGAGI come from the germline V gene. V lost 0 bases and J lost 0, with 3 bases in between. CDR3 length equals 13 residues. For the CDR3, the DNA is TGTGCCAGCAGTTACTCCTCCTCCTACGAGCAGTACTTC. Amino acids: CASSYSSSYEQYF.

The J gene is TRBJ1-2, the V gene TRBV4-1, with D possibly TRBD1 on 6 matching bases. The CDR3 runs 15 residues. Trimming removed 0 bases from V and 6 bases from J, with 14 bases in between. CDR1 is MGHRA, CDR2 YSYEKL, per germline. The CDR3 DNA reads TGCGCCAGCAGCCAAGATAAGTTCAGGGGAGATGGCTACACCTTC. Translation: CASSQDKFRGDGYTF.

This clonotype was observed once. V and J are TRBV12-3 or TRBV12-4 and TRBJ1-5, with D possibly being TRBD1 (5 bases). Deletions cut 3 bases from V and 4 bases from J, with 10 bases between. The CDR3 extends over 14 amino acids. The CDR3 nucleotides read TGTGCCAGCAGTTTCTGGGGGAGTAATCAGCCCCAGCATTTT. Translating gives CASSFWGSNQPQHF.

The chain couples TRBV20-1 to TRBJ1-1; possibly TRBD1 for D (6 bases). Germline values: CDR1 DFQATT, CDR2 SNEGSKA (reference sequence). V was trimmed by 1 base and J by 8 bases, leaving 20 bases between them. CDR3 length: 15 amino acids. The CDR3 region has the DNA TGCAGTGCTAGAGGCATTGTGCAGGGGCCAGCAGAAGCTTTCTTT. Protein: CSARGIVQGPAEAFF.

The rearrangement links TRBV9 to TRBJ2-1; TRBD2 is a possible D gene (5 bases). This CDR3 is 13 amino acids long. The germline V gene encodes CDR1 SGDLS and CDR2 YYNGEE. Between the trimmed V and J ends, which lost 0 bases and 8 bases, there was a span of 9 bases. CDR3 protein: CASSVGGSDEQFF. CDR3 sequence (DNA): TGTGCCAGCAGCGTAGGTGGGAGTGATGAGCAGTTCTTC.

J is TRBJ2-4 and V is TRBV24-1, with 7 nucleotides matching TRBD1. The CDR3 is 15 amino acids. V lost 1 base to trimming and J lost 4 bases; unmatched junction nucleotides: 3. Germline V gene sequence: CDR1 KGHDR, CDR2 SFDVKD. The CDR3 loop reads CATSDFRQGKNIQYF. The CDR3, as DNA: TGTGCCACCAGTGATTTCAGACAGGGAAAAAACATTCAGTACTTC.